The entry that follows covers one TCR beta chain sequence. 60 Vbeta and 13 Jbeta primers were used in PCR. The method was immunoSEQ multiplex PCR; TCRdb's version includes in-frame clones alone and lacks a portion of them. This repertoire includes about 87,000 clones. CDR3 length: 12 amino acids. Germline values: CDR1 SEHNR, CDR2 FQNEAQ (reference sequence). This sample stems from a study of cytomegalovirus exposure and HLA in healthy donors. Sequenced input: PBMCs. This TCR was sampled from a man aged 50-59 years in good health and CMV-seropositive. J is TRBJ1-2 and V is TRBV7-9; D is ambiguous. CDR3 sequence (DNA): TGTGCGAGCGGCCAGTGGGCTATTGGCTACACCTTC. It encodes CASGQWAIGYTF.